This T cell receptor beta chain was identified in a study of OX40 agonist ivuxolimab in advanced cancers. For context, the study as a whole: Ivuxolimab was an agonistic, fully human IgG2 monoclonal antibody directed against OX40 (CD134), a costimulatory receptor. Partial responses occurred in three dose-escalation patients, of whom one had hepatocellular carcinoma and two had cutaneous melanoma. Among the approximately 54 dose-escalation patients, around 20 had hepatocellular carcinoma, roughly 15 melanoma, 9 renal cell carcinoma and 9 head and neck cancer. The paper describes the monotherapy dose-escalation part (N of about 47 patients) of the phase I trial of ivuxolimab. Patients were allowed to have had prior anti-PD-1, anti-PD-L1 or anti-CTLA-4 therapy, and approximately 41% of the dose-escalation patients had previously received checkpoint inhibitors. Peripheral TCRbeta sequencing was intended to test whether TCR sequence diversity was altered and clonal T-cell expansion was caused by ivuxolimab. The dose-escalation cohort was approximately 83% male with a mean age of roughly 60 years, ranging from 23 to 79. Intravenous ivuxolimab was administered to patients every 2 weeks at six dose levels: 0.01, 0.1, 0.3, 1.5, 3 and 10 mg/kg. The investigation overall reported the following: After ivuxolimab, CD8+ T cells had more expanded clones than CD4+ T cells on average. At doses of 0.1 to 3.0 mg/kg, clonal expansion of both CD4+ and CD8+ blood T cells was observed from baseline to week 6. Antigen specificity was not determined for the clonally expanded peripheral T cells. In partial responders in the 0.1-3.0 mg/kg groups, normalized peripheral clonal expansion was found to be among the lowest, especially among CD8+ T cells. Low levels of normalized T-cell clonal expansion were also seen in some patients who did not respond.

As concerns this clone: What this receptor recognizes is not known. No base quality values were provided; no much bigger clone lies one nucleotide off.

The CDR3, cysteine through phenylalanine, is 13 amino acids long. Only the CDR3 portion is preserved as DNA: 39 bases, with reading frame beginning at the first base. The germline V gene (reference sequence) sets CDR1 to MNHEY and CDR2 to SMNVEV. V is reduced by 7 bases and J by 8 bases, leaving a spacing of 17 bases between them. Genomic DNA was isolated from the sorted cells so that the TCRbeta CDR3 region could be sequenced. TCRbeta CDR3 regions were sequenced using the immunoSEQ Assay. Entries here come from immuneACCESS through TCRdb and include only in-frame sequences with V and J called. Some clones fail to appear in such tables; in the studies checked, an unresolved V gene covers under half of the shortfall, and the cause of the remainder is unknown. Here the sample has approximately 47,000 clones; approximately 90% occur a single time. Jointly, the top ten make up around half of the sample.

The trial excluded patients who had a history of autoimmune disease or were on systemic immunosuppression. In every dose cohort, peripheral blood was drawn for TCR sequencing at baseline, cycle 4 day 1, and cycle 7 day 1. The samples were drawn from a first-in-human, open-label, multicenter phase I dose-escalation trial of ivuxolimab. Adults with locally advanced or metastatic melanoma, renal cell carcinoma, hepatocellular carcinoma or head and neck squamous cell carcinoma were enrolled in the trial. Before TCR sequencing, CD4+ and CD8+ T cells were separately sorted from peripheral blood. This sequence originates from an adult with an advanced solid tumor such as melanoma, head and neck, liver or kidney cancer. The receptor chain draws on TRBV27 and TRBJ1-1, and perhaps TRBD1 as D gene, on 6 matching bases. The source was CD4+ or CD8+ T cells sorted from blood, collected in a trial of the OX40 agonist ivuxolimab. The CDR3 region: CASTSRGTPEAFF. The nucleotide sequence is given as TGTGCCAGCACCTCGAGGGGGACCCCCGAAGCTTTCTTT.